One and the same sample provided the 12 T cell receptor beta chains below, sequenced in a study of control samples from healthy donors and cancer patients. Sequenced by immunoSEQ multiplex PCR; TCRdb stores in-frame clones only, minus some. The sample lists more than 95,000 clones, around 87% occurring once. The sequencing input was blood. The receptors shown here come from a man in his sixties in good health.

The V and J genes are TRBV9 and TRBJ1-3, with TRBD1 matching over 7 bases. The CDR3 is 15 residues long. Per the germline V gene, CDR1 is SGDLS and CDR2 is YYNGEE. V lost 4 bases and J lost 0; bases outside the gene matches: 4. CDR3 in amino acids: CASSLGQSSGNTIYF. In DNA, the CDR3 is TGTGCCAGCAGCCTGGGACAGAGCTCTGGAAACACCATATATTTT.

This clone occurred a few times. The chain has TRBV5-1 and TRBJ1-3, with D uncertain. Trimming removed 4 bases from V and 4 bases from J, with 12 bases in between. This CDR3 has 14 residues. Germline loops: CDR1 SGHRS, CDR2 YFSETQ. Here the CDR3 DNA reads TGCGCCAGCAGCGACTATACCGGAGGAAACACCATATATTTT. Its protein is CASSDYTGGNTIYF.

Only one count was recorded for this clone. The V gene is TRBV7-2, the J gene TRBJ2-7, with TRBD1 matching over 9 bases. Per the germline V gene, CDR1 is SGHTA and CDR2 is FQGNSA. The CDR3 is 14 residues long. The J segment lost 3 bases and the V segment lost 4 bases, leaving 4 bases of the junction unmatched. In nucleotides, the CDR3 is TGTGCCAGCAGCTCGGACAGGGGAGGCTACGAGCAGTACTTC. Its protein product is CASSSDRGGYEQYF.

This clone was seen only a few times. This chain joins TRBV7-9 and TRBJ2-7; 7 nucleotides line up with TRBD1. Germline CDR1 SEHNR, CDR2 FQNEAQ (reference sequence). The trim removed 5 bases at V and 2 bases at J, leaving 3 bases unmatched. This CDR3 has 13 amino acids. Written as DNA, the CDR3 is TGTGCCAGCAGCCGGGACAGTACCTACGAGCAGTACTTC. It yields the protein CASSRDSTYEQYF.

The rearrangement joins TRBV5-1 to TRBJ2-2; no reliable D call. CDR3 length equals 16 residues. The germline V and J ends were trimmed by 7 bases and 5 bases, with 21 bases remaining between them. The germline V gene encodes CDR1 SGHRS and CDR2 YFSETQ. CDR3 protein: CASYFSRVTTTGELFF. CDR3 DNA: TGCGCCAGCTACTTTTCGCGTGTCACCACTACCGGGGAGCTGTTTTTT.

V and J are TRBV28 and TRBJ1-1; tentatively, D is TRBD1 (6 bases). Looked up from germline, CDR1 is MDHEN and CDR2 is SYDVKM. V was shortened by 11 bases and J by 0 bases, with 13 bases between the two germline ends. This CDR3 is 13 amino acids long. The CDR3 spells CALGQPMNTEAFF. The CDR3 region has the DNA TGTGCCTTAGGACAGCCCATGAACACTGAAGCTTTCTTT.

The rearrangement links TRBV5-1 to TRBJ1-2; 9 bases fit TRBD1. The CDR3 is made up of 17 amino acids. J gave up 6 bases and V 2 bases, and 14 bases lay outside the gene matches. The germline gives CDR1 SGHRS, CDR2 YFSETQ. The CDR3 protein is CASSFTGQGPTRDGYTF. The CDR3 DNA reads as TGCGCCAGCAGCTTTACGGGACAGGGTCCTACGAGGGATGGCTACACCTTC.

The chain couples TRBV6-1 to TRBJ2-7; TRBD1 matches 10 bases. The CDR3 loop spans 15 amino acids. V shed 3 bases, J shed 2 bases, and the junction held 4 bases outside the gene matches. Looked up from germline, CDR1 is MNHNS and CDR2 is SASEGT. The CDR3 sequence: CASSDGTGAPYEQYF. The DNA of the CDR3 is TGTGCCAGCAGTGATGGGACAGGGGCGCCCTACGAGCAGTACTTC.

The V call is TRBV5-6, the J call TRBJ1-6; D remains unclear. Per the germline V gene, CDR1 is SGHDT and CDR2 is YYEEEE. The CDR3 runs to 15 residues. Trimming removed 1 base from V and 5 bases from J, with 10 bases in between. CDR3 sequence (DNA): TGTGCCAGCAGCTTGACGTGGGGAAATAATTCACCCCTCCACTTT. Encoded protein: CASSLTWGNNSPLHF.

This clone has a single count. In DNA, the CDR3 is TGTGCCAGCAGTTTTGGGCAGGCGAACACCATATATTTT. It codes for CASSFGQANTIYF. The chain uses TRBV12-3 or TRBV12-4 and TRBJ1-3; D unclear. This CDR3 is 13 amino acids long. V was cut by 3 bases and J by 7 bases, with 10 bases left in between.

This rearrangement joins TRBV2 to TRBJ1-4; 10 nucleotides agree with TRBD1. Trimming took 5 bases from V and 8 from J; bases not matched to a gene: 5. The germline gives CDR1 SNHLY, CDR2 FYNNEI. The CDR3 has 14 residues. In DNA form, the CDR3 reads TGTGCCAGCAGTAGGGACAGGGGAGGGGAAAAACTGTTTTTT. As protein: CASSRDRGGEKLFF.

The CDR3, as DNA: TGTGCCAGTAGTCCGGGTTTGTTCACCGGGGAGCTGTTTTTT. It is translated as CASSPGLFTGELFF. This sequence joins TRBV19 and TRBJ2-2; D gene unclear. This CDR3 is built from 14 residues. The germline gives CDR1 LNHDA, CDR2 SQIVND (reference sequence). V lost 5 bases, J lost 4 bases, and 11 bases lay in between.